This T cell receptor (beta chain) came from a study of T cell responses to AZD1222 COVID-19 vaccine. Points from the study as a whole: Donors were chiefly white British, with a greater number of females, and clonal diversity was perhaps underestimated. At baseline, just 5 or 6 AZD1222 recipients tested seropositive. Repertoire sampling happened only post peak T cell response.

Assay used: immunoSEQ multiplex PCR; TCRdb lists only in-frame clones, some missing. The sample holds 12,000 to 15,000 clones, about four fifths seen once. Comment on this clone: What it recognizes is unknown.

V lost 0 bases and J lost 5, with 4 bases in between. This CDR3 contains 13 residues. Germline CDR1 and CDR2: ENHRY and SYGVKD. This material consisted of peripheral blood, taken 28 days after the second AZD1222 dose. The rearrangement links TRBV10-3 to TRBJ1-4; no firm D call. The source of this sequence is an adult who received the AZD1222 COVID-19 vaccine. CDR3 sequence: CAISESRNEKLFF. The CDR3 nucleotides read TGTGCCATCAGTGAGTCCCGGAATGAAAAACTGTTTTTT.